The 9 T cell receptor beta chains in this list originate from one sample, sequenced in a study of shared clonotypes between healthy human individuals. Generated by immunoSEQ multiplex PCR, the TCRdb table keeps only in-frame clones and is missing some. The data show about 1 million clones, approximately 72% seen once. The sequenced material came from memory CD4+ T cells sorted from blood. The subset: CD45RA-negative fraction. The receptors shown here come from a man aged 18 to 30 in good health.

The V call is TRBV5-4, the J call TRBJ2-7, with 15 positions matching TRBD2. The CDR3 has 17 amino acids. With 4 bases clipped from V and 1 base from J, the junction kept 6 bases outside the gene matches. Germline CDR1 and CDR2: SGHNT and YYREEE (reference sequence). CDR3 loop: CASSPEGLAGGSYEQYF. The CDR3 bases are TGTGCCAGCAGCCCCGAGGGACTAGCGGGGGGTTCCTACGAGCAGTACTTC.

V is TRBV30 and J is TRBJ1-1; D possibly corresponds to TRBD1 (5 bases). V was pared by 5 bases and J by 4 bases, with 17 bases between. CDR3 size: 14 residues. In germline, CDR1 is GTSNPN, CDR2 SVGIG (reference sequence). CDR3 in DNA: TGTGCCTGGGCTCGCGGGGGGAAACGCACTGAAGCTTTCTTT. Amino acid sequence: CAWARGGKRTEAFF.

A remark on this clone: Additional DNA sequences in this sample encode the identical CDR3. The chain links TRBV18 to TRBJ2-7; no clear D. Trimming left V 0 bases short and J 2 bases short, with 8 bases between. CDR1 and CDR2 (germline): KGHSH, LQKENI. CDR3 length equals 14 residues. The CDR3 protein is CASSPPTAAYEQYF. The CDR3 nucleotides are TGTGCCAGCTCACCACCAACAGCCGCCTACGAGCAGTACTTC.

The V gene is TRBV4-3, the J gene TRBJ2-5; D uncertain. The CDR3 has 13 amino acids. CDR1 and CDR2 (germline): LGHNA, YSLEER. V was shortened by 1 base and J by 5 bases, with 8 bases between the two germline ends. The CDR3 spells CASSQGLGETQYF. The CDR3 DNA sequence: TGCGCCAGCAGCCAAGGCCTAGGGGAGACCCAGTACTTC.

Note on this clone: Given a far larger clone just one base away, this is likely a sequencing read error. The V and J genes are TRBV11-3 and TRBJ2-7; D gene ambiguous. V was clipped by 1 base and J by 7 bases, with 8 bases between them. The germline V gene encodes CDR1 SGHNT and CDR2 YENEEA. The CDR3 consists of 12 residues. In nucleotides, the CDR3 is TGTGCCAGCAGCTTAGGACTTCTAGAGCAGTACTTC. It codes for CASSLGLLEQYF.

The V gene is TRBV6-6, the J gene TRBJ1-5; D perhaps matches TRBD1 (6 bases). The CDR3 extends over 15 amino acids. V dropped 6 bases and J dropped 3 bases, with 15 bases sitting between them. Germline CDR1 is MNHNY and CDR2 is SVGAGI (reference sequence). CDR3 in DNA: TGTGCCAGCAGCCATACAGGGATGGTCAATCAGCCCCAGCATTTT. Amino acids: CASSHTGMVNQPQHF.

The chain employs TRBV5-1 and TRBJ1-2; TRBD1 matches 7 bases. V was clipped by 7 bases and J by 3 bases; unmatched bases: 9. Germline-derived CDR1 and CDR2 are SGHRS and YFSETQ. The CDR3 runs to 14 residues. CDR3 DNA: TGCGCCAGCCGCCGGGACAGCATTGACTATGGCTACACCTTC. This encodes CASRRDSIDYGYTF.

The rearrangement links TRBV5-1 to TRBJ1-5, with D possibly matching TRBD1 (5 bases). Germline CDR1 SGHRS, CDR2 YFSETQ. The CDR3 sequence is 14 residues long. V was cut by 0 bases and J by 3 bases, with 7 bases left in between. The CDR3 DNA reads TGCGCCAGCAGCTTGGGACAGTTCAATCAGCCCCAGCATTTT. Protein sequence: CASSLGQFNQPQHF.

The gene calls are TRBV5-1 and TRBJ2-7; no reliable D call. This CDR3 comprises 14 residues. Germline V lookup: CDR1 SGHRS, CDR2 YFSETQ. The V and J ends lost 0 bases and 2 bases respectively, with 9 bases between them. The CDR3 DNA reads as TGCGCCAGCAGCTTGGAGCCTGGTACCTACGAGCAGTACTTC. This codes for CASSLEPGTYEQYF.